What follows describes a single T cell receptor (beta chain). What it binds is not known. TCR alpha and beta CDR3 regions were amplified from RNA using iRepertoire nested multiplex PCR. One entry per CDR3 protein results from TCRdb running MiXCR on the multiplex PCR reads. The sample includes around 390,000 distinct CDR3 sequences, about 40% seen only once; the top ten take about 12%. These data belong to a study of glioma-infiltrating T cells. The CDR3 spans 15 residues. Germline CDR1 KGHSH, CDR2 LQKENI. Trimming shortened V by 6 bases and J by 3 bases, and 17 bases separated the two germline ends. Whole-study results and caveats: Very few CDR3 sequences were shared between tissue and blood.

This clonotype originated in a human donor with low-grade glioma or glioblastoma, undergoing nonglioma brain surgery, or in good health (not recorded which). What was sequenced was glioma tissue, nonneoplastic brain tissue, or PBMCs (not recorded which). This chain links TRBV18 with TRBJ1-2, with a possible D match to TRBD1 (6 bases). The CDR3 coding sequence is TGTGCCAGCTCCCCTGGTGGGGGGCATGACTATGGCTACACCTTC. Protein: CASSPGGGHDYGYTF.